The present TCR beta chain was sequenced within a study of post-analysis software for immune sequencing data. The length of the CDR3 is 16 residues. Germline V gene data show CDR1 as MGHRA and CDR2 as YSYEKL. Trimming left V 0 bases short and J 1 base short, with 12 bases between. This clonotype came up a few times. What it recognizes is unknown. Unique molecular identifiers tagged the TCR beta cDNA libraries. TCRdb re-analysed the PCR reads in MiXCR, keeping a single row per CDR3 protein. The repertoire holds roughly 570,000 distinct CDR3 sequences, around a third seen once, with approximately 6% in the top ten. Study-level results: Multiple sclerosis patients showed significantly lower normalized Chao1 diversity than controls did. Controls had lower frequencies than patients of a handful of TRBV segments, which included TRBV5-6, TRBV5-1 and TRBV20-1. F-measure co-clustering was strong for batch-matched samples.

V and J are TRBV4-1 and TRBJ2-5, with D maybe TRBD1 (7 bases). The source is a girl aged 2-17 years with multiple sclerosis. The sample was blood. CDR3 bases: TGCGCCAGCAGCCAAGAGGAGGGGGCGACCCAAGAGACCCAGTACTTC. This translates into CASSQEEGATQETQYF.